The rows below give T cell receptor beta chains drawn from one sample of a study of T cell responses to AZD1222 COVID-19 vaccine. TCRdb's copy holds only in-frame clones and misses some; the assay was immunoSEQ multiplex PCR. This table holds some 100,000 clones, 87% found once. The sample in question was peripheral blood, obtained on day 0 of AZD1222 vaccination. These receptors were collected from an adult in good health. Both conserved end residues are part of each CDR3. Fields, in order: clone size, D gene, V gene, J gene, CDR3 DNA, CDR3 protein. D genes are given only for firm matches. Size values are once, few and many counts, or a class for expanded clones, and some rows have none.

>-|-|TRBV6-5|TRBJ1-1
TGTGCCAGCAGTTACTCGAGAGGGTCAACGGTTGCTTTCTTT
CASSYSRGSTVAFF
>-|TRBD1|TRBV5-8|TRBJ2-1
TGTGCCAGCAGCCCTCACAGGACAGGGGCGCGCAATGAGCAGTTCTTC
CASSPHRTGARNEQFF
>-|-|TRBV5-8|TRBJ1-6
TGTGCCAGCAGCTTGGCTCTCATCGGCGGTGCGGGCAATTCACCCCTCCACTTT
CASSLALIGGAGNSPLHF
>-|-|TRBV29-1|TRBJ2-3
TGCAGCGTTGTTTTTTTTGCGGGGAGCACAGATACGCAGTATTTT
CSVVFFAGSTDTQYF
>-|TRBD1|TRBV19|TRBJ1-5
TGTGCCACCGCCCGCAACAGGGGGTCGGGGGTAGATCAGCCCCAGCATTTT
CATARNRGSGVDQPQHF
>-|TRBD1|TRBV15|TRBJ2-7
TGTGCCACCAGCAGACATTTCGACAGGGCGGTCTCCTACGAGCAGTACTTC
CATSRHFDRAVSYEQYF
>-|-|TRBV7-9|TRBJ1-4
TGTGCCAGCAGCCCTGGATGGGATGGTGGGGAAAAACTGTTTTTT
CASSPGWDGGEKLFF
>-|TRBD1|TRBV4-2|TRBJ1-1
TGTGCCAGCAGTCAGACAGGGTTAAAGAACACTGAAGCTTTCTTT
CASSQTGLKNTEAFF
>-|-|TRBV19|TRBJ1-2
TGTGCCAGTAACACAGGGTTGGGGAACTATGGCTACACCTTC
CASNTGLGNYGYTF
>few|-|TRBV20-1|TRBJ1-4
TGCAGTGCTAGTGTCGGAGGGGGGGGTGAAAAACTGTTTTTT
CSASVGGGGEKLFF
>-|-|TRBV15|TRBJ2-1
TGTGCCACCAGCAGAGATCCAGGGGACGGCAATGAGCAGTTCTTC
CATSRDPGDGNEQFF
>-|-|TRBV28|TRBJ2-1
TGTGCCAGCAGTTCCCTGACAGGCGCCGGCTTTGCCTACAATGAGCAGTTCTTC
CASSSLTGAGFAYNEQFF
>-|-|TRBV7-2|TRBJ2-7
TGTGCCAGCAGCTTAGTGAGGGACGGCTACGAGCAGTACTTC
CASSLVRDGYEQYF
>-|TRBD2|TRBV7-2|TRBJ2-3
TGTGCCAGCAGCACTATAGCGGGGGGGCGGAGCACAGATACGCAGTATTTT
CASSTIAGGRSTDTQYF
>-|-|TRBV19|TRBJ1-2
TGTGCCAGTAGTATTAGGGGGGGAGTTCCTGGCTACACCTTC
CASSIRGGVPGYTF
>-|-|TRBV10-2|TRBJ1-6
TGCGCCAGCAGAGCCGACTGGAATTCACCCCTCCACTTT
CASRADWNSPLHF
>few|-|TRBV19|TRBJ2-1
TGTGCCAGTAGTAAGGGCAGCGCCCAGATTTACAATGAGCAGTTCTTC
CASSKGSAQIYNEQFF
>-|TRBD1|TRBV3-1/TRBV3-2|TRBJ1-2
TGTGCCAGCAGCCAAGATCCCAGGGGGGTAGGGGGCTACACCTTC
CASSQDPRGVGGYTF
>once|TRBD1|TRBV12-3/TRBV12-4|TRBJ1-2
TGTGCCAGCAGCTACCGGGACAGGGACGGCTACACCTTC
CASSYRDRDGYTF
>-|-|TRBV2|TRBJ2-3
TGTGCCAGCAGTGTTAGAGCAGATACGCAGTATTTT
CASSVRADTQYF
>-|-|TRBV5-5|TRBJ2-7
TGTGCCAGCAGCTCGCGACAGGTCTACGAGCAGTACTTC
CASSSRQVYEQYF
>-|-|TRBV14|TRBJ1-1
TGTGCCAGCAGCCGGGGGGGGCAGGGAAAAAACACTGAAGCTTTCTTT
CASSRGGQGKNTEAFF
>-|-|TRBV28|TRBJ2-1
TGTGCCAGCAGGGTTGGTGGGGGCCGCAATGAGCAGTTCTTC
CASRVGGGRNEQFF
>-|TRBD1|TRBV6-5|TRBJ1-6
TGTGCCAGCAGTAAGGGACAGAATAATTCACCCCTCCACTTT
CASSKGQNNSPLHF
>-|TRBD1|TRBV6-5|TRBJ1-3
TGTGCCAGCAGAAGTGGGACAGGCTCTGGAAACACCATATATTTT
CASRSGTGSGNTIYF
>-|-|TRBV4-2|TRBJ1-3
TGTGCCAGCAGCCCTCCGGGACTGGCCGGAAGCACCATATATTTT
CASSPPGLAGSTIYF
>-|-|TRBV2|TRBJ1-1
TGTGCCAGCAGTGGGCAGGTGAACACTGAAGCTTTCTTT
CASSGQVNTEAFF
>-|-|TRBV5-4|TRBJ2-3
TGTGCCAGCAGCTTGGTTAGCTCAGATACGCAGTATTTT
CASSLVSSDTQYF
>once|TRBD2|TRBV5-4|TRBJ2-2
TGTGCCAGCAGAAGAGGGAGCGGGGGATCCGGGGAGCTGTTTTTT
CASRRGSGGSGELFF
>-|TRBD1|TRBV7-9|TRBJ1-5
TGTGCCAGCAGCAGGGACAGGGTCGGACAGCCCCAGCATTTT
CASSRDRVGQPQHF
>-|-|TRBV3-1/TRBV3-2|TRBJ2-5
TGTGCCAGCAGCCAAGATCCGGAGACCCAGTACTTC
CASSQDPETQYF
>-|-|TRBV7-2|TRBJ1-3
TGTGCCAGCAGCGACTTCGGGCGGGGCTGGTCTGGAAACACCATATATTTT
CASSDFGRGWSGNTIYF
>few|-|TRBV14|TRBJ2-7
TGTGCCAGCAGCCAAGGACAGATTCCCTACGAGCAGTACTTC
CASSQGQIPYEQYF
>once|-|TRBV6-5|TRBJ1-6
TGTGCCAGCGGGATCCCGTCACCCCTCCACTTT
CASGIPSPLHF
>-|TRBD1|TRBV15|TRBJ1-6
TGTGCCACCAGCAGAGATAACAGGGGAAATTCACCCCTCCACTTT
CATSRDNRGNSPLHF
>-|-|TRBV2|TRBJ1-2
TGTGCCAGCAGTAAGGGACATAAGTATGGCTACACCTTC
CASSKGHKYGYTF
>few|-|TRBV6-5|TRBJ1-6
TGTGCCAGCAGTTATCGTCCGGATAATTCACCCCTCCACTTT
CASSYRPDNSPLHF
>-|-|TRBV6-1|TRBJ1-1
TGTGCCAGCAGTGAAGATCTTGGCAGACTGATGAACACTGAAGCTTTCTTT
CASSEDLGRLMNTEAFF
>-|TRBD1|TRBV15|TRBJ2-7
TGTGCCACCAGTCGGACAGGGAACGCCCCACAAGAGCAGTACTTC
CATSRTGNAPQEQYF
>few|TRBD1|TRBV7-6|TRBJ2-1
TGTGCCAGCAGCTCGAGACAGGGGAGAGATGAGCAGTTCTTC
CASSSRQGRDEQFF
>-|-|TRBV2|TRBJ1-4
TGTGCCAGCAGTGAAAGCCTCCTTGGGAGCGAAAAACTGTTTTTT
CASSESLLGSEKLFF
>once|-|TRBV4-2|TRBJ1-6
TGTGCCAGCAGCCAAGATCCGCAGAGGGGGTTTAATTCACCCCTCCACTTT
CASSQDPQRGFNSPLHF
>-|-|TRBV19|TRBJ1-5
TGTGCCAGTAGCATCGGTGGTCCAGGGGCCTTCAATCAGCCCCAGCATTTT
CASSIGGPGAFNQPQHF
>-|-|TRBV5-1|TRBJ1-1
TGCGCCAGCAGCAAGGAGGTGAGGGACACTGAAGCTTTCTTT
CASSKEVRDTEAFF
>-|-|TRBV6-5|TRBJ1-1
TGTGCCAGCAGCCCATCCAAGAACACTGAAGCTTTCTTT
CASSPSKNTEAFF
>-|TRBD2|TRBV10-3|TRBJ2-1
TGTGCCATCAGTGAGCCCAGCGGGATTTACAATGAGCAGTTCTTC
CAISEPSGIYNEQFF
>-|-|TRBV19|TRBJ2-7
TGTGCCAGTAGTGGGTGGCAGATTGGGGACGAGCAGTACTTC
CASSGWQIGDEQYF
>once|TRBD1|TRBV19|TRBJ1-1
TGTGCCAGTAGTACCCGGGACAGGGGAACTGAAGCTTTCTTT
CASSTRDRGTEAFF